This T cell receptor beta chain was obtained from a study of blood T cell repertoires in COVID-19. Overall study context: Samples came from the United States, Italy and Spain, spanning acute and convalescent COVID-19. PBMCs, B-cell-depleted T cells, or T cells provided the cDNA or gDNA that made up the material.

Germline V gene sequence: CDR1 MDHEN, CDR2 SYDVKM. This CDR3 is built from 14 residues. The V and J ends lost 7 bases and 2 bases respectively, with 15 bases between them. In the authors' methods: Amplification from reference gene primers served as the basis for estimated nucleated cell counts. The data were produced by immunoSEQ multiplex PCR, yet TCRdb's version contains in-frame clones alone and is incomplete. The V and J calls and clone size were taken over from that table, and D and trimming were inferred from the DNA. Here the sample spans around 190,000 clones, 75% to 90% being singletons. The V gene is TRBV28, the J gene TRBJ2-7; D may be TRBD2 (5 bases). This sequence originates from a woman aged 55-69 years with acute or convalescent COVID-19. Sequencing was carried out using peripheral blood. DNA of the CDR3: TGTGCCAGCACAAGGCTAGCACGGACCTACGAGCAGTACTTC. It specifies CASTRLARTYEQYF.